These T cell receptor beta chains were read from a single sample in a study of CD8 T cells in Susac syndrome. One entry per CDR3 protein results from TCRdb running MiXCR on the immunoSEQ multiplex PCR reads. Of about 100,000 distinct CDR3 sequences in the sample, 95% were seen once. The sequencing sample was made of CD8+ T cells from PBMCs. The receptor source for this set is a human donor with Susac syndrome. The CDR3 runs from the conserved cysteine through the conserved F or W. A row's size may be missing; if present it is once, few, many or a size class.

length: 16; size: .; J: TRBJ2-1; V: TRBV15; CDR3: CATSRVVTSGGNEQFF
length: 19; size: .; J: TRBJ2-3; V: TRBV5-1; CDR3: CASSPRWQDFPGPTDTQYF
length: 16; size: .; J: TRBJ2-7; V: TRBV20-1; CDR3: CSARESERTGSYEQYF
length: 12; size: .; J: TRBJ1-1; V: TRBV14; CDR3: CASSPWGGKAFF
length: 11; size: once; J: TRBJ1-2; V: TRBV28; CDR3: CASLGDDGYTF
length: 12; size: .; J: TRBJ2-1; V: TRBV29-1; CDR3: CSVEVSLNEQFF
length: 15; size: .; J: TRBJ2-1; V: TRBV18; CDR3: CASSPVLSSYNEQFF
length: 15; size: .; J: TRBJ1-4; V: TRBV9; CDR3: CASSLGGLGIEKLFF
length: 15; size: .; J: TRBJ2-7; V: TRBV15; CDR3: CATSRGLAGGPEQYF
length: 15; size: .; J: TRBJ2-1; V: TRBV9; CDR3: CASSVGGLAGGEQFF
length: 14; size: .; J: TRBJ2-7; V: TRBV29-1; CDR3: CSVEGTGGLGEQYF
length: 13; size: .; J: TRBJ1-1; V: TRBV12-3/TRBV12-4; CDR3: CASSLPGGTEAFF
length: 14; size: once; J: TRBJ1-2; V: TRBV29-1; CDR3: CSVEGTGPPWGYTF
length: 14; size: .; J: TRBJ2-7; V: TRBV12-3/TRBV12-4; CDR3: CASSSAGTTYKQYF
length: 14; size: .; J: TRBJ2-7; V: TRBV5-1; CDR3: CASSSGTPQAEQYF
length: 13; size: .; J: TRBJ1-2; V: TRBV20-1; CDR3: CSASPGRDYGYTF
length: 13; size: .; J: TRBJ1-2; V: TRBV20-1; CDR3: CSAKGSTNYGYTF
length: 13; size: .; J: TRBJ1-2; V: TRBV6-5; CDR3: CASSLAQNYGYTF
length: 15; size: .; J: TRBJ1-5; V: TRBV7-9; CDR3: CASTPVGDSNQPQHF
length: 14; size: .; J: TRBJ2-3; V: TRBV4-1; CDR3: CASSRDSTTDTQYF
length: 11; size: .; J: TRBJ2-5; V: TRBV6-1; CDR3: CASRLHETQYF
length: 15; size: .; J: TRBJ2-5; V: TRBV4-1; CDR3: CASSQWVGGAETQYF
length: 13; size: .; J: TRBJ2-7; V: TRBV25-1; CDR3: CASSEYSQAEQYF
length: 15; size: .; J: TRBJ2-5; V: TRBV20-1; CDR3: CSARSDRGLLETQYF
length: 13; size: .; J: TRBJ2-1; V: TRBV13; CDR3: CASSPGWANEQFF
length: 14; size: .; J: TRBJ2-2; V: TRBV5-6; CDR3: CASSSPTGTGELFF
length: 12; size: .; J: TRBJ1-2; V: TRBV29-1; CDR3: CSVETEIYGYTF
length: 17; size: .; J: TRBJ1-5; V: TRBV27; CDR3: CASSLVSGHLGGQPQHF
length: 13; size: once; J: TRBJ1-2; V: TRBV4-1; CDR3: CASNQQGARGYTF
length: 13; size: .; J: TRBJ2-5; V: TRBV29-1; CDR3: CSGGSGGSETQYF
length: 12; size: .; J: TRBJ1-1; V: TRBV20-1; CDR3: CSASGGETEAFF
length: 15; size: .; J: TRBJ2-2; V: TRBV12-3/TRBV12-4; CDR3: CASSPITSNTGELFF
length: 14; size: .; J: TRBJ2-5; V: TRBV19; CDR3: CASRVTGVAETQYF
length: 16; size: .; J: TRBJ1-5; V: TRBV25-1; CDR3: CASSDTGEYSNQPQHF
length: 14; size: .; J: TRBJ2-5; V: TRBV12-3/TRBV12-4; CDR3: CASSFTTGSETQYF
length: 17; size: .; J: TRBJ2-3; V: TRBV4-1; CDR3: CASSLGLAGGYADTQYF
length: 13; size: .; J: TRBJ2-2; V: TRBV20-1; CDR3: CSSKREGTGELFF
length: 14; size: few; J: TRBJ2-7; V: TRBV4-1; CDR3: CASSPGQGAYEQYF
length: 19; size: .; J: TRBJ2-3; V: TRBV5-6; CDR3: CASSLGGLAGFGGEDTQYF
length: 14; size: .; J: TRBJ2-7; V: TRBV2; CDR3: CASSEGRPGYEQYF
length: 17; size: once; J: TRBJ2-1; V: TRBV12-3/TRBV12-4; CDR3: CASSPRTSGLSYNEQFF
length: 13; size: .; J: TRBJ2-7; V: TRBV28; CDR3: CASSSGGPYEQYF
length: 13; size: .; J: TRBJ1-1; V: TRBV5-1; CDR3: CASSFNGNTEAFF
length: 16; size: .; J: TRBJ2-1; V: TRBV5-1; CDR3: CASSLVRQGGKNEQFF
length: 14; size: .; J: TRBJ1-4; V: TRBV15; CDR3: CATSPPGAREKLFF
length: 14; size: .; J: TRBJ2-5; V: TRBV29-1; CDR3: CSVDSSGRDETQYF
length: 14; size: .; J: TRBJ1-1; V: TRBV18; CDR3: CASSPTGGDTEAFF
length: 13; size: .; J: TRBJ2-2; V: TRBV24-1; CDR3: CATDRGSTGELFF
length: 14; size: .; J: TRBJ2-6; V: TRBV6-4; CDR3: CASSQPGRANVLTF
length: 12; size: .; J: TRBJ2-7; V: TRBV24-1; CDR3: CASDRGWYEQYF
length: 14; size: .; J: TRBJ2-7; V: TRBV2; CDR3: CASGGLAGRGEQYF
length: 13; size: .; J: TRBJ2-1; V: TRBV20-1; CDR3: CSAGGQQYNEQFF
length: 19; size: .; J: TRBJ2-5; V: TRBV25-1; CDR3: CASSEYIPSGTSPGETQYF
length: 13; size: .; J: TRBJ1-5; V: TRBV12-3/TRBV12-4; CDR3: CASSLGLNQPQHF
length: 13; size: .; J: TRBJ1-6; V: TRBV3-1; CDR3: CASSQVDTSPLHF
length: 15; size: .; J: TRBJ2-5; V: TRBV5-1; CDR3: CASSASRFPGETQYF
length: 15; size: .; J: TRBJ2-1; V: TRBV7-8; CDR3: CASSSTGSRRHGQFF